This T cell receptor beta chain was identified in a study of blood T cells in healthy people across ages. This CDR3 is built from 17 residues. V was clipped by 0 bases and J by 6 bases; unmatched bases: 4. Per germline, CDR1 SNHLY and CDR2 FYNNEI. Together with a sample-barcoded 5' primer, a J-beta primer mix was included in a second PCR lasting about 6 to 11 cycles. A single record per CDR3 protein comes from TCRdb applying MiXCR to the 5' RACE reads. Counted here are about 1.6 million distinct CDR3 sequences, about 32% occurring once; the ten biggest clones make up around 11%. The chain recombines TRBV2 with TRBJ2-1, with 14 bases fitting TRBD2. The receptor was isolated from a woman in her thirties in good health. The sequenced sample was blood. CDR3 sequence reads: CASSEAGLAGVVNEQFF. CDR3 coding DNA: TGTGCCAGCAGTGAAGCGGGACTAGCGGGAGTCGTCAATGAGCAGTTCTTC.